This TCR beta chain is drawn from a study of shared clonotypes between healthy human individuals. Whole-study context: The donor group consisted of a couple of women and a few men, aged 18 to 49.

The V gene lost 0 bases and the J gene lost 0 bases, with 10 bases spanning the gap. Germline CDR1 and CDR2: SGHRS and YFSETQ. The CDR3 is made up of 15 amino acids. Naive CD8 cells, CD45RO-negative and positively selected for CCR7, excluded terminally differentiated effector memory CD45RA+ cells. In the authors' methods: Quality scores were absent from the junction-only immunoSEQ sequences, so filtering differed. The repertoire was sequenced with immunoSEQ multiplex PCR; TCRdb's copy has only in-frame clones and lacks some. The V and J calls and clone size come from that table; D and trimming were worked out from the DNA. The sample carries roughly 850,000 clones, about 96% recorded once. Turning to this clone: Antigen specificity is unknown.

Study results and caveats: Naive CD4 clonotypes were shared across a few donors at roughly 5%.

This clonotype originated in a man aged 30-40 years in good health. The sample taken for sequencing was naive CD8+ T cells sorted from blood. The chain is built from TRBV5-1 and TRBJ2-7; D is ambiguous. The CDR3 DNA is TGCGCCAGCAGCTTGGAAGCAGCCCCCTCCTACGAGCAGTACTTC. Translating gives CASSLEAAPSYEQYF. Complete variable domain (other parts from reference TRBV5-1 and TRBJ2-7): KAGVTQTPRYLIKTRGQQVTLSCSPISGHRSVSWYQQTPGQGLQFLFEYFSETQRNKGNFPGRFSGRQFSNSRSEMNVSTLELGDSALYLCASSLEAAPSYEQYFGPGTRLTVT.